Each of the 4 T cell receptor beta chains below was sequenced from the same sample in a study of T cell responses to AZD1222 COVID-19 vaccine. The table came from immunoSEQ multiplex PCR; TCRdb's copy has only in-frame clones and leaves some out. The sample shows around 130,000 clones, roughly nine tenths of them seen only once. The source was peripheral blood, collected on day 0 of AZD1222 vaccination. These TCRs come from an adult in good health.

This chain links TRBV6-6 with TRBJ1-1; D unresolved. V lost 2 bases and J 3 bases, leaving 13 bases between the germline ends. The CDR3 spans 15 residues. The V gene's germline CDR1 is MNHNY and CDR2 SVGAGI (reference sequence). The CDR3 region is CASSYTTRGDTEAFF. The DNA of the CDR3 is TGTGCCAGCAGTTACACCACACGCGGGGACACTGAAGCTTTCTTT.

This clone appeared a few times. V usage is TRBV7-8 and J usage is TRBJ1-4; possible D gene TRBD1, 5 bases. Trimming shortened V by 3 bases and J by 8 bases, and 16 bases separated the two germline ends. The CDR3 is made up of 15 amino acids. The germline CDR1 and CDR2 sequences are SGHVS and FQNEAQ. CDR3 in DNA: TGTGCCAGCAGCTTGCGGACCCAGGGAGGAGAAAAACTGTTTTTT. Protein: CASSLRTQGGEKLFF.

V gene TRBV19 combines with J gene TRBJ1-6; D is perhaps TRBD1 (6 bases). The CDR3 extends over 13 amino acids. Per the germline V gene, CDR1 is LNHDA and CDR2 is SQIVND (reference sequence). The V gene lost 10 bases and the J gene lost 7 bases, with 14 bases spanning the gap. CDR3 sequence reads: CATAGQLNSPLHF. CDR3 DNA: TGTGCCACTGCTGGACAGTTAAATTCACCCCTCCACTTT.

This chain uses TRBV19 with TRBJ2-5, with a tentative D call TRBD2 (6 bases). The CDR3 covers 14 residues. V lost 4 bases to trimming and J lost 2 bases, with 11 bases between them. In germline, CDR1 is LNHDA, CDR2 SQIVND (reference sequence). The CDR3 DNA sequence: TGTGCCAGTAGTAATGGGAGGCAGCAAGAGACCCAGTACTTC. Translation gives CASSNGRQQETQYF.